This TCR beta chain is from a study of T cell clonotyping in hematopoietic cell transplantation. At the level of the study: Recipient samples before transplant were obtained post-cytoreduction. Study conclusions and caveats: Pathologically expanded recipient clonotypes increased progressively from day 30 to day 180 as diversity fell. Few recipient clonotypes overlapped donors; over 97% were de novo at given depth.

Deletions cut 5 bases from V and 0 bases from J, with 22 bases between. CDR1 and CDR2 from the germline V gene are MNHEY and SMNVEV (reference sequence). The CDR3 has 18 amino acids. Remarks on this clone: What it binds is not known.

Time point: recipient sample about 28 days before transplant, after cytoreduction. Some clones are missing from TCRdb's copy, which holds only in-frame ones; the method was immunoSEQ multiplex PCR. The table has roughly 23,000 clones, about 90% seen once. The gene calls are TRBV27 and TRBJ1-1; possible D gene TRBD1, 5 bases. The receptor's source is a man aged 18 to 30 with biphenotypic leukemia. Some clones in this sample may be carry-over from other donors' samples. Here the sequenced sample was peripheral blood mononuclear cells, taken before stem cell transplant. The CDR3 loop reads CASSPHLARDYMNTEAFF. CDR3 sequence (DNA): TGTGCCAGCAGTCCACATTTAGCCAGGGACTACATGAACACTGAAGCTTTCTTT.